The rows below give T cell receptor beta chains drawn from one sample of a study of T-cell memory formation after mild COVID-19. TCRdb re-called the 5' RACE reads with MiXCR, one entry per CDR3 protein. The sample includes roughly 400,000 distinct CDR3 sequences, about 24% of them seen just once. The specimen was PBMCs or a T cell subset sorted from them (not recorded which). All receptors come from an adult woman who had mild COVID-19 (a few samples of this study predate the infection). Cell type and time point are not known. Each CDR3 is given with its conserved first and last residue. D genes are given only for firm matches. Not every row has a clone size; where given, it reads once, few, many or a size class.

>few|TRBV18|NA|TRBJ2-1
TGTGCCAGCTCACCACCGTTATCCGGACCTCAGTTCTTC
CASSPPLSGPQFF
>NA|TRBV6-2/TRBV6-3|TRBD1|TRBJ2-7
TGTGCCAGCAGTTACTCGGGACAGACCTACGAGCAGTACTTC
CASSYSGQTYEQYF
>few|TRBV7-8|NA|TRBJ1-2
TGTGCCAGCAGCTTGACGACAGGACTTAACTATGGCTACACCTTC
CASSLTTGLNYGYTF
>NA|TRBV27|NA|TRBJ1-1
TGTGCCAGCAGTTTTACGGGGGCCTTGAACACTGAAGCTTTCTTT
CASSFTGALNTEAFF
>few|TRBV3-1|NA|TRBJ2-7
TGTGCCAGCAGCCGAGTAGGCGAGCAGTACTTC
CASSRVGEQYF
>NA|TRBV28|NA|TRBJ1-2
TGTGCCAGCAGTTTATTGGACTTCAAGAGCCACACCTTC
CASSLLDFKSHTF
>NA|TRBV5-6|NA|TRBJ2-1
TGTGCCAGCAGCTCGGGACTGGGTGGGGATGAGCAGTTCTTC
CASSSGLGGDEQFF
>few|TRBV12-3/TRBV12-4|TRBD2|TRBJ2-5
TGTGCCAGCAGTTTATCGGGGGGGATACAAGAGACCCAGTACTTC
CASSLSGGIQETQYF
>NA|TRBV12-3/TRBV12-4|TRBD1|TRBJ1-5
TGTGCCAGCAGGCAGGGGACAGGGGGTCAGCCCCAGCATTTT
CASRQGTGGQPQHF
>many|TRBV6-4|NA|TRBJ2-6
TGTGCCAGCAGTGACTCGGCCGGGGCCAACGTCCTGACTTTC
CASSDSAGANVLTF
>few|TRBV7-9|NA|TRBJ2-1
TGTGCCAGCAGCGGGTCGGATCGGAATGAGCAGTTCTTC
CASSGSDRNEQFF
>NA|TRBV18|TRBD1|TRBJ1-1
TGTGCCAGCTCACCGGCGGTACCGGGACAGGGGGGATCTGAAGCTTTCTTT
CASSPAVPGQGGSEAFF
>NA|TRBV12-3/TRBV12-4|TRBD1|TRBJ2-1
TGTGCCAGCAGCTCAGACAGGGTCGATGAGCAGTTCTTC
CASSSDRVDEQFF
>few|TRBV20-1|NA|TRBJ2-1
TGCAGTGCTAGAGATTTCGGGAGCTCCTACAATGAGCAGTTCTTC
CSARDFGSSYNEQFF
>NA|TRBV6-1|NA|TRBJ1-1
TGTGCCAGCAGTGGTCCAGGGCGCCCGAACACTGAAGCTTTCTTT
CASSGPGRPNTEAFF
>NA|TRBV3-1|TRBD2|TRBJ2-2
TGTGCCAGCAGCCCACCCCGCGGGACTAGCGGGAGGGAAACCGGGGAGCTGTTTTTT
CASSPPRGTSGRETGELFF
>few|TRBV5-1|TRBD1|TRBJ1-1
TGCGCCAGCAGCCCGGACAGGGTAGGCACTGAAGCTTTCTTT
CASSPDRVGTEAFF
>NA|TRBV15|TRBD1|TRBJ1-2
TGTGCCACCAGCAGAGATAGACAGGGTAATTTTGGCTACACCTTC
CATSRDRQGNFGYTF
>few|TRBV5-1|NA|TRBJ2-7
TGCGCCAGCAGCTTGGCGGACAGCCTAGGGTTGGAGCAGTACTTC
CASSLADSLGLEQYF
>NA|TRBV7-9|TRBD2|TRBJ2-5
TGTGCCAGCAGCATCCCGGGACTAGGAGAACGGGAGACCCAGTACTTC
CASSIPGLGERETQYF
>few|TRBV7-9|NA|TRBJ1-2
TGTGCCAGCAGCTACCCCGCAGGGGTCTATGGCTACACCTTC
CASSYPAGVYGYTF
>NA|TRBV7-9|NA|TRBJ1-1
TGTGCCAGCAGCGCCCCGGGACACTTGAACACTGAAGCTTTCTTT
CASSAPGHLNTEAFF
>NA|TRBV5-6|TRBD1|TRBJ2-5
TGTGCCAGCAGATTGTACCAGGGGGCGCTTGAGACCCAGTACTTC
CASRLYQGALETQYF
>once|TRBV30|TRBD2|TRBJ2-3
TGTGCCTGGAGAATCCCGGGACTAGCGGGAGTGGCAGATACGCAGTATTTT
CAWRIPGLAGVADTQYF
>NA|TRBV3-1|NA|TRBJ1-2
TGTGCCAGCAGCCAAGATCTGCGGGGCTACACCTTC
CASSQDLRGYTF
>NA|TRBV6-1|NA|TRBJ1-5
TGTGCCAGCAGTGCCGTCGGCAATAGCAATCAGCCCCAGCATTTT
CASSAVGNSNQPQHF
>NA|TRBV7-6|TRBD2|TRBJ2-1
TGTGCCAGCAGCTTAGAGGGACTAGCGGGGGGGCCGGCCTACAATGAGCAGTTCTTC
CASSLEGLAGGPAYNEQFF
>NA|TRBV5-1|NA|TRBJ1-6
TGCGCCAGCGGGTCCGAGGATTCACCCCTCCACTTT
CASGSEDSPLHF
>few|TRBV30|NA|TRBJ1-1
TGTGCCTGGAGTGGGCACCCCGACACTGAAGCTTTCTTT
CAWSGHPDTEAFF
>NA|TRBV7-9|TRBD1|TRBJ2-7
TGTGCCAGCAGCCGGACAGGGGCGAACTACGAGCAGTACTTC
CASSRTGANYEQYF
>NA|TRBV12-3/TRBV12-4|TRBD1|TRBJ2-7
TGTGCCAGCAGTTCCGGGACAGGGGTTACCGAGCAGTACTTC
CASSSGTGVTEQYF
>few|TRBV24-1|TRBD1|TRBJ1-1
TGTGCCACCAGTGATTCAGGGGGGGGCCCTGAAGCTTTCTTT
CATSDSGGGPEAFF
>NA|TRBV20-1|NA|TRBJ1-1
TGCAGTGCTAGAGATCTTGACAGTGTCGCCGCTGAAGCTTTCTTT
CSARDLDSVAAEAFF
>few|TRBV7-8|NA|TRBJ2-1
TGTGCCAGCAGCCTGTCATCTTCGGGGCTAGGGAATGAGCAGTTCTTC
CASSLSSSGLGNEQFF
>NA|TRBV12-3/TRBV12-4|TRBD2|TRBJ2-3
TGTGCCAGCAGTCCCCATCGGAGCGGGGGCACAGATACGCAGTATTTT
CASSPHRSGGTDTQYF
>NA|TRBV20-1|TRBD1|TRBJ1-5
TGCAGTGCTTACAGGGGGCTGGAGCCCCAGCATTTT
CSAYRGLEPQHF
>NA|TRBV27|NA|TRBJ2-2
TGTGCCAGCAGTCCGTATACAGGGACCACCGGGGAGCTGTTTTTT
CASSPYTGTTGELFF
>NA|TRBV21-1|NA|TRBJ2-5
TGTGCCAGCAGCCTCGACATCCAGGGACGGTCACGTTATCTTACCGAAGAGACCCAGTACTTC
CASSLDIQGRSRYLTEETQYF
>NA|TRBV3-1|TRBD1|TRBJ1-2
TGTGCCAGCAGCCAACAAGGGACAGGGGGTTTTGATGGCTACACCTTC
CASSQQGTGGFDGYTF
>few|TRBV7-9|NA|TRBJ1-1
TGTGCCAGCAGCTCATTCGGTGGGCACAGTATTAACACTGAAGCTTTCTTT
CASSSFGGHSINTEAFF
>few|TRBV7-9|NA|TRBJ1-5
TGTGCCAGCAGCTCAACCGCGGTACCCCAGCCCCAGCATTTT
CASSSTAVPQPQHF
>NA|TRBV6-1|NA|TRBJ1-2
TGTGCCAGCAGTGGACTGGGGAGGTCCACCTTC
CASSGLGRSTF
>NA|TRBV7-3|TRBD2|TRBJ2-5
TGTGCCAGCAGCTTATCCCATGCGGGAGTTTTTGGAGAGACCCAGTACTTC
CASSLSHAGVFGETQYF
>NA|TRBV7-7|TRBD2|TRBJ2-1
TGTGCTAGCAGCTCCTCTATAGCGGGAGGTAGTTATGAGCAGTTCTTC
CASSSSIAGGSYEQFF
>NA|TRBV5-1|TRBD1|TRBJ1-2
TGCGCCAGCAGCTTGGGACAGGGTATCTATGGCTACACCTTC
CASSLGQGIYGYTF
>NA|TRBV3-1|NA|TRBJ2-1
TGTGCCAGCAGGGTAGCCCCCTCCAATGAGCAGTTCTTC
CASRVAPSNEQFF
>NA|TRBV7-6|TRBD1|TRBJ2-7
TGTGCCAGCAGCTTAGGGCCGGGACAGGGATCCTACGAGCAGTACTTC
CASSLGPGQGSYEQYF
>few|TRBV27|NA|TRBJ2-7
TGTGCCAGCAGTTTTTCCGGGGGGCTTTTCTACGAGCAGTACTTC
CASSFSGGLFYEQYF
>few|TRBV18|NA|TRBJ2-7
TGTGCCAGCTCACCAAAGGGGATTAGACCCGAGCAGTACTTC
CASSPKGIRPEQYF
>NA|TRBV11-2|TRBD2|TRBJ2-1
TGTGCCAGCAGTTTCCAACCGGGACTAGCCTACAATGAGCAGTTCTTC
CASSFQPGLAYNEQFF
>few|TRBV4-1|TRBD2|TRBJ2-7
TGCGCCAGCACCCGAAACCCCTCGCCGGGGGGCTACGAGCAGTACTTC
CASTRNPSPGGYEQYF
>NA|TRBV20-1|NA|TRBJ2-2
TGCAGTGCTAGAGAGGGCGGCGGCTACACCGGGGAGCTGTTTTTT
CSAREGGGYTGELFF
>NA|TRBV3-1|TRBD2|TRBJ2-1
TGTGCCAGCAGCCAAGAGGAGCGGGGGGGCCAAAATGAGCAGTTCTTC
CASSQEERGGQNEQFF
>few|TRBV3-1|NA|TRBJ2-7
TGTGCCAGCAGCCAAGGTCTCTTGGTGGAGCAGTACTTC
CASSQGLLVEQYF
>NA|TRBV24-1|NA|TRBJ2-2
TGTGCCACCAGTGACCTGACGATTGGCACCGGGGAGCTGTTTTTT
CATSDLTIGTGELFF
>NA|TRBV18|NA|TRBJ2-5
TGTGCCAGCTCACCACCCAGCTTTCGGGAGACCCAGTACTTC
CASSPPSFRETQYF
>NA|TRBV24-1|NA|TRBJ2-3
TGTGCCACCAGTGATTTCCGTGCGGGGGCGGGATCAGATACGCAGTATTTT
CATSDFRAGAGSDTQYF